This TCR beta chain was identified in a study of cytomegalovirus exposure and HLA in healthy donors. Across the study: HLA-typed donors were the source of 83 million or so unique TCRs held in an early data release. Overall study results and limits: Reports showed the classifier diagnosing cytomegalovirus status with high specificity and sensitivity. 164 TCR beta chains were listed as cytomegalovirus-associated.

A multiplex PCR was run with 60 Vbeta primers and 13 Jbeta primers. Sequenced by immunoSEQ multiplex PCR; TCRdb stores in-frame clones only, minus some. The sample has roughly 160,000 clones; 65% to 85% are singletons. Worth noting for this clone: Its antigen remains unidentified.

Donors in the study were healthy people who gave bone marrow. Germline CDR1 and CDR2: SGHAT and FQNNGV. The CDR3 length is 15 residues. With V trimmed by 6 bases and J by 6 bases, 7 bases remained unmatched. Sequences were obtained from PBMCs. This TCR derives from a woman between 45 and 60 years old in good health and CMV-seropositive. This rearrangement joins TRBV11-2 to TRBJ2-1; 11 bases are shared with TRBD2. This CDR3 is CASSPLAGGFNEQFF. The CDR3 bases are TGTGCCAGCAGTCCCCTAGCGGGGGGCTTCAATGAGCAGTTCTTC.